This T cell receptor beta chain emerged from a study of blood T cell repertoires in COVID-19. The CDR3 has 13 residues. Trimming removed 6 bases at V and 0 bases at J, with 8 bases between. The germline V gene has CDR1 MNHEY and CDR2 SVGAGI. Produced via immunoSEQ multiplex PCR; TCRdb's table is partial and in-frame only. The sample records 28,000 or so clones, over 75% being singletons. The receptor comes from a man aged 55 to 70 with COVID-19, enrolled during active disease. V and J are TRBV6-5 and TRBJ1-1, with D unresolved. Sample: peripheral blood. The CDR3 sequence is CASSYDMNTEAFF. As DNA, the CDR3 is TGTGCCAGCAGCTATGACATGAACACTGAAGCTTTCTTT.